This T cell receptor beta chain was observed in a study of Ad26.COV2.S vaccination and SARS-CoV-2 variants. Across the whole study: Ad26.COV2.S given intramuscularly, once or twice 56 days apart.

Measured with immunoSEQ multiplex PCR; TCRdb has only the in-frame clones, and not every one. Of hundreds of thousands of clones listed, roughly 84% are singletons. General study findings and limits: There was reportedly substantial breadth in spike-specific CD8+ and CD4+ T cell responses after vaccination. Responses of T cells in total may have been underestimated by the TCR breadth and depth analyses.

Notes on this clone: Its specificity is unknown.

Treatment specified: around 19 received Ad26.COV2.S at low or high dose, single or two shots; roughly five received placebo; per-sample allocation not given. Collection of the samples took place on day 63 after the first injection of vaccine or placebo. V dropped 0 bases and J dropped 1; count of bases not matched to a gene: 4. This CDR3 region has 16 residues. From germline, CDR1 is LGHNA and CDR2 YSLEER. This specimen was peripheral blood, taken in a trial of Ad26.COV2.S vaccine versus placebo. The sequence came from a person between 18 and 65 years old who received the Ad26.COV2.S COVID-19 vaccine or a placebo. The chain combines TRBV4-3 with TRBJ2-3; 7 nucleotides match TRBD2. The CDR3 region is CASSQDRAGGTDTQYF. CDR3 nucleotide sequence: TGCGCCAGCAGCCAAGATAGGGCGGGGGGCACAGATACGCAGTATTTT.